These 25 T cell receptor beta chains came from one sample sequenced in a study of regulatory T cells in long-lasting Graves disease (dated by TCRdb to the early 2020s). Explained via the paper, the time point label denotes: newly diagnosed GD, antithyroid drugs for less than 3 months. For both TCR sequencing and RNA sequencing, RNA was extracted from PBMCs in TRIzol. The library was obtained by multiplex PCR. The sequencer was an Illumina HiSeq 4000. CDR3 regions were amplified by Arm-PCR with iRepertoire HTBI primers to construct TCR beta libraries. TCRdb redid the processing of the public reads, applying fastp at Q25 and MiXCR, and retained in-frame beta chains. Here each entry gathers all rows of one CDR3 protein and keeps the most common genes and DNA. Here the sample has approximately 300,000 distinct CDR3 sequences; approximately 20% occur a single time. The ten top clones hold less than 45% of the sample.

Material: peripheral blood mononuclear cells (PBMCs), obtained at new diagnosis, from a patient treated with antithyroid drugs. The receptors originated from a female donor with Graves disease.

At least ten counts were recorded for this clonotype. The rearrangement uses TRBV7-9 and TRBJ2-7; 9 positions match TRBD2. The CDR3 length is 12 residues. With V trimmed by 8 bases and J by 3 bases, 2 bases remained unmatched. In germline, CDR1 is SEHNR, CDR2 FQNEAQ (reference sequence). In DNA form, the CDR3 reads TGTGCCAGCGTAGCGGGAGACTACGAGCAGTACTTC. Amino acids: CASVAGDYEQYF.

This chain joins TRBV11-2 and TRBJ1-3; 9 positions match TRBD1. Germline lookup yields CDR1 SGHAT and CDR2 FQNNGV. V lost 5 bases and J lost 0; bases outside the gene matches: 2. CDR3 length: 15 amino acids. The CDR3 nucleotides read TGTGCCAGCAGCGGACAGGGGTTCTCTGGAAACACCATATATTTT. Amino acids: CASSGQGFSGNTIYF.

This clonotype was found many times. The chain links TRBV5-1 to TRBJ2-3; maybe TRBD1 (6 bases). Germline V lookup: CDR1 SGHRS, CDR2 YFSETQ. This CDR3 is built from 16 residues. V was clipped by 0 bases and J by 2 bases, with 13 bases between them. CDR3 sequence: CASSLVGTRYTDTQYF. The CDR3 region has the DNA TGCGCCAGCAGCTTGGTGGGGACACGGTACACAGATACGCAGTATTTT. The full variable domain, in which reference TRBV5-1 and TRBJ2-3 provide the parts outside the CDR3, is KAGVTQTPRYLIKTRGQQVTLSCSPISGHRSVSWYQQTPGQGLQFLFEYFSETQRNKGNFPGRFSGRQFSNSRSEMNVSTLELGDSALYLCASSLVGTRYTDTQYFGPGTRLTVL.

This clonotype was recorded many times. The rearrangement joins TRBV28 to TRBJ1-2; D not certain. Germline V gives CDR1 MDHEN, CDR2 SYDVKM. The germline V and J ends were trimmed by 5 bases and 7 bases, with 14 bases remaining between them. The CDR3 contains 13 residues. The CDR3 protein is CASSLTVGVGYTF. The CDR3, as DNA: TGTGCCAGCAGTCTTACGGTCGGGGTTGGCTACACCTTC.

At least ten counts were recorded for this clonotype. This sequence joins TRBV7-2 and TRBJ2-7; D assignment may be TRBD1 or TRBD2 (5 bases each). V lost 2 bases and J lost 3, with 14 bases in between. The CDR3 loop spans 15 amino acids. Germline CDR1 SGHTA, CDR2 FQGNSA. The DNA of the CDR3 is TGTGCCAGCAGCTTAAAAGTAGGGACCAACTACGAGCAGTACTTC. Translated: CASSLKVGTNYEQYF.

Points on this clonotype: A far larger clone lies a single base away; this is likely a read error. CDR3 loop: CASSYSISTGELCF. The CDR3 bases are TGTGCCAGCAGTTACTCGATCTCGACCGGGGAGCTGTGTTTT. This sequence joins TRBV6-4 and TRBJ2-2; D might be TRBD2 (5 bases). The length of the CDR3 is 14 residues. Germline loops: CDR1 MRHNA, CDR2 SNTAGT.

This chain connects TRBV6-1 to TRBJ2-7; perhaps TRBD2 as D (7 bases). CDR3 length equals 14 residues. The ends were cut back, 8 bases at V and 3 bases at J, with 17 bases in the middle. Germline V lookup: CDR1 MNHNS, CDR2 SASEGT. This chain's CDR3 is CASRGAMVRYEQYF. DNA of the CDR3: TGTGCCAGCCGGGGGGCGATGGTACGCTACGAGCAGTACTTC.

This clonotype was counted ten times or more. The V and J genes are TRBV12-3 or TRBV12-4 and TRBJ2-5; weak D call: TRBD2 (7 bases). V was trimmed by 8 bases and J by 5 bases, leaving 18 bases between them. This CDR3 has 14 residues. For the CDR3, the DNA is TGTGCCAGCCGGGGTGGGGGGGCAGAGGAGACCCAGTACTTC. This sequence encodes CASRGGGAEETQYF.

In DNA form, the CDR3 reads TGCAGTGCTAGAGATCTCCAGGGCTCCTACAATGAGCAGTTCTTC. This codes for CSARDLQGSYNEQFF. V usage is TRBV20-1 and J usage is TRBJ2-1, with D possibly matching TRBD1 (5 bases). CDR1 and CDR2 (germline): DFQATT, SNEGSKA (reference sequence). This CDR3 region has 15 residues. Trimming removed 0 bases at V and 0 bases at J, with 9 bases between.

The genes are TRBV12-3 or TRBV12-4 and TRBJ2-1; D is possibly TRBD1 (6 bases). The CDR3 totals 14 residues. V lost 2 bases, J lost 5 bases, and 10 bases lay in between. CDR3 loop: CASSLRGTNNEQFF. CDR3 bases: TGTGCCAGCAGTTTAAGGGGGACCAACAATGAGCAGTTCTTC.

This clonotype was detected ten times or more. V is TRBV19 and J is TRBJ1-5, with D perhaps TRBD1 (5 bases). The CDR3 consists of 13 residues. CDR1 is LNHDA, CDR2 SQIVND, per germline (reference sequence). Deletions cut 8 bases from V and 6 bases from J, with 14 bases between. The CDR3 loop is CASAGGVTQPQHF. For the CDR3, the DNA is TGTGCCAGTGCGGGGGGGGTAACTCAGCCCCAGCATTTT.

The chain has TRBV28 and TRBJ2-2, with 10 bases that match TRBD2. Losses at the gene ends were 5 bases for V and 6 bases for J; bases not matched to a gene: 18. Germline lookup yields CDR1 MDHEN and CDR2 SYDVKM. This CDR3 has 19 amino acids. This CDR3 reads CASSTKRLAGPSGSGELFF. CDR3 in DNA: TGTGCCAGCAGTACCAAACGACTAGCGGGCCCTTCAGGATCCGGGGAGCTGTTTTTT.

This clonotype appeared a few times. J is TRBJ2-7 and V is TRBV12-5; 13 positions agree with TRBD2. Germline V lookup: CDR1 LGHNT, CDR2 FRNRAP. The V gene end was trimmed by 1 base and the J gene end by 5 bases; junction bases not matched to a gene: 5. The CDR3 is made up of 16 amino acids. CDR3 coding DNA: TGTGCTAGTGGTTTGGAAGGACTAGCGGGAGTCCACGAGCAGTACTTC. It yields the protein CASGLEGLAGVHEQYF.

In its sample, this clonotype was seen many times. The chain combines TRBV4-1 with TRBJ2-7; D uncertain. Per the germline V gene, CDR1 is MGHRA and CDR2 is YSYEKL. There are 14 residues in the CDR3. The ends were cut back, 1 base at V and 2 bases at J, with 9 bases in the middle. Written as DNA, the CDR3 is TGCGCCAGCAGCCAAGCTCACAGTCCCTACGAGCAGTACTTC. It specifies CASSQAHSPYEQYF.

This clonotype was observed at least ten times. The chain combines TRBV6-5 with TRBJ2-6; D remains unclear. CDR1 MNHEY and CDR2 SVGAGI come from the germline V gene. The CDR3 contains 15 residues. V lost 4 bases and J 4 bases, leaving 11 bases between the germline ends. The CDR3 sequence is CASSLAGPGANVLTF. DNA of the CDR3: TGTGCCAGCAGTTTGGCTGGGCCAGGGGCCAACGTCCTGACTTTC.

The chain uses TRBV20-1 and TRBJ2-5, with D unresolved. Trimming shortened V by 3 bases and J by 5 bases, and 7 bases separated the two germline ends. Germline loops: CDR1 DFQATT, CDR2 SNEGSKA (reference sequence). This CDR3 contains 11 residues. CDR3 sequence (DNA): TGCAGTGCTAGGCATCGGGAGACCCAGTACTTC. It codes for CSARHRETQYF.

At least ten counts were recorded for this clonotype. The chain uses TRBV20-1 and TRBJ1-2; 8 bases fit TRBD1. J gave up 6 bases and V 0 bases, and 15 bases lay outside the gene matches. CDR3 length equals 17 residues. Germline CDR1 and CDR2: DFQATT and SNEGSKA (reference sequence). This CDR3 is CSARDNRGQGAGDGYTF. CDR3 nucleotide sequence: TGCAGTGCTAGAGATAATCGAGGACAGGGCGCGGGGGATGGCTACACCTTC.

V gene TRBV5-6 combines with J gene TRBJ2-5; a possible D gene is TRBD2 (6 bases). V dropped 4 bases and J dropped 4 bases, with 11 bases sitting between them. There are 13 residues in the CDR3. The germline CDR1 and CDR2 sequences are SGHDT and YYEEEE. CDR3 coding DNA: TGTGCCAGCAGCCGGAGCGGGTCAGAGACCCAGTACTTC. As protein: CASSRSGSETQYF.

In regard to this clonotype: Given a much more abundant clone one base away, this may be a read error. The rearrangement uses TRBV11-3 and TRBJ2-1; 15 bases match TRBD2. The germline CDR1 and CDR2 sequences are SGHNT and YENEEA. With V trimmed by 7 bases and J by 6 bases, 10 bases remained unmatched. This CDR3 has 17 amino acids. This chain's CDR3 is CASTPGLAGGTGNEQFF. The CDR3 DNA is TGTGCCAGCACCCCGGGACTAGCGGGAGGTACGGGCAATGAGCAGTTCTTC.

This clonotype came up many times. The chain has TRBV11-2 and TRBJ1-2; D is unresolved. This CDR3 region has 12 residues. Germline values: CDR1 SGHAT, CDR2 FQNNGV. Trimming left V 2 bases short and J 8 bases short, with 9 bases between. CDR3 nucleotides: TGTGCCAGCAGCTTACCGGGCCGCGGCTACACCTTC. Translating gives CASSLPGRGYTF.

This clonotype was seen a few times. This chain joins TRBV20-1 and TRBJ2-2; possible D gene TRBD1, 6 bases. Trimming took 5 bases from V and 4 from J, leaving 11 bases between them. In germline, CDR1 is DFQATT, CDR2 SNEGSKA (reference sequence). This CDR3 is 13 amino acids long. The CDR3 bases are TGCAGTGCTGCCGGGACAACCACCGGGGAGCTGTTTTTT. Translated, it gives CSAAGTTTGELFF.

This clonotype appeared many times. The chain uses TRBV2 and TRBJ1-4; 8 nucleotides align to TRBD1. The length of the CDR3 is 14 residues. CDR1 and CDR2 (germline): SNHLY, FYNNEI. After removal of 8 bases from V and 1 base from J, the junction contained 3 bases not matched to a gene. The CDR3 sequence is CASVDRGTNEKLFF. The CDR3, as DNA: TGTGCCAGCGTAGACAGGGGAACTAATGAAAAACTGTTTTTT.

This clonotype was seen many times. The chain is built from TRBV24-1 and TRBJ2-1, with 13 bases fitting TRBD2. The CDR3 has 18 amino acids. Germline CDR1 KGHDR, CDR2 SFDVKD. The ends lost 2 bases at V and 10 bases at J; junction bases unmatched: 13. The CDR3 sequence is CATSDSSGVGLAGVEQFF. In nucleotides, the CDR3 is TGTGCCACCAGTGATTCCTCGGGGGTAGGACTAGCGGGAGTCGAGCAGTTCTTC.

Note on this clonotype: The junction does not match germline at one end; this may be a read error. The gene calls are TRBV9 and TRBJ2-1, with 16 bases fitting TRBD2. The CDR3 sequence is 17 residues long. Germline CDR1 and CDR2: SGDLS and YYNGEE. CDR3: CASSVSGTSGRGNERFF. CDR3 nucleotide sequence: TGTGCCAGCAGCGTATCAGGGACTAGCGGGAGGGGAAATGAGCGGTTCTTC.

This clonotype was counted at least ten times. The V gene is TRBV12-3 or TRBV12-4, the J gene TRBJ2-3; D is possibly TRBD1 or TRBD2 (6 bases each). V was cut by 6 bases and J by 1 base, with 17 bases left in between. CDR3 size: 16 residues. CDR3 in DNA: TGTGCCAGCAGCCATTCACAGGGAGGAGGCACAGATACGCAGTATTTT. The encoded protein is CASSHSQGGGTDTQYF.